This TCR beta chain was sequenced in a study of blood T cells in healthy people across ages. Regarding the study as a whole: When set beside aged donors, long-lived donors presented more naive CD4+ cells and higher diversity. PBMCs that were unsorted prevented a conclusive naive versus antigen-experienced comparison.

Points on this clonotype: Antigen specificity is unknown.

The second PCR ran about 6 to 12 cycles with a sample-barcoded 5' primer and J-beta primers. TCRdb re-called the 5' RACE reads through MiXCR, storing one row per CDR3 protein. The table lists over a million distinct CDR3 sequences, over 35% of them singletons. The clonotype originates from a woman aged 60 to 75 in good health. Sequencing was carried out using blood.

The CDR3 loop reads CASSLSMPSGSSVYEQYF. DNA of the CDR3: TGTGCCAGCAGTTTATCGATGCCTAGCGGGAGCTCCGTATACGAGCAGTACTTC. The chain combines TRBV27 with TRBJ2-7, with 10 bases that match TRBD2. Germline CDR1 is MNHEY and CDR2 is SMNVEV (reference sequence). J lost 4 bases, V lost 0 bases, and 12 bases had no gene match. This CDR3 comprises 18 residues.